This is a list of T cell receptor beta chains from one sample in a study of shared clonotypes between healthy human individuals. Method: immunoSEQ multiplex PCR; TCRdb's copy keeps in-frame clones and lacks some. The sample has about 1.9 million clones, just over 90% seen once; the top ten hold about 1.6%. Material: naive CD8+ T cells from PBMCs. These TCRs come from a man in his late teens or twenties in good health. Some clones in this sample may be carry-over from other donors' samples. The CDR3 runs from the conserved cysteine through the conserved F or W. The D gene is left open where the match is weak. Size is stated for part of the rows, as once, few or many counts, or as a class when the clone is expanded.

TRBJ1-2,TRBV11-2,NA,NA,TGTGCCAGCAGCTTCGGGTTCCCTAACTATGGCTACACCTTC,CASSFGFPNYGYTF
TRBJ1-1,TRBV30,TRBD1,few,TGTGCCTGGAAGCTGGAAGGGACAGGCTTTACTGAAGCTTTCTTT,CAWKLEGTGFTEAFF
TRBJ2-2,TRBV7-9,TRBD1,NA,TGTGCCAGCAGCTTAACCAGGGGGCTGAACACCGGGGAGCTGTTTTTT,CASSLTRGLNTGELFF
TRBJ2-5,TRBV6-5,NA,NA,TGTGCCAGCAGCCACCTTAGGGGTATCGAAGAGACCCAGTACTTC,CASSHLRGIEETQYF
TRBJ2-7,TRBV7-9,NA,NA,TGTGCCAGCAGCTGGGACGCGCGCTACGAGCAGTACTTC,CASSWDARYEQYF
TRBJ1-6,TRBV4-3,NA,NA,TGCGCCAGCAGCCAAGATCGATCCGGATCCCTCCACTTT,CASSQDRSGSLHF
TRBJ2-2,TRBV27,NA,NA,TGTGCCAGCAGCACCCGGGGACCTTTCCCGGCCGGGGAGCTGTTTTTT,CASSTRGPFPAGELFF
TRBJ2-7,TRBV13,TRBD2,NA,TGTGCCAGCAGCTTAGGCCGTACTGTAGCGGGAGGACTTTACGAGCAGTACTTC,CASSLGRTVAGGLYEQYF
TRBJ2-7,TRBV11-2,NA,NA,TGTGCCAGCAGCCCCCAGGTGTCGGCAGCAAGCTACGAGCAGTACTTC,CASSPQVSAASYEQYF
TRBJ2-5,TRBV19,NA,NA,TGTGCCAGTAGTCCAAGGGTCCAGGAGACCCAGTACTTC,CASSPRVQETQYF
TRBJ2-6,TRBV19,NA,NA,TGTGCCAGTAGTATCCGGACACGAAGAGCGATCCTGACTTTC,CASSIRTRRAILTF
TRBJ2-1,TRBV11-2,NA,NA,TGTGCCAGCAGCTCTCGTGACAATGAGCAGTTCTTC,CASSSRDNEQFF
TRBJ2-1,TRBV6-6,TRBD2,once,TGTGCCAGCAGTTACCAAGCGGGAGGGCCTGGGGAGCAGTTCTTC,CASSYQAGGPGEQFF
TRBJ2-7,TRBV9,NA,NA,TGTGCCAGCAGCGTAGGGCCTTCTGGCTCCTACGAGCAGTACTTC,CASSVGPSGSYEQYF
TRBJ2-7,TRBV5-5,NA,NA,TGTGCCAGCAGCCCCGGCGGGGGCCCTATCTACGAGCAGTACTTC,CASSPGGGPIYEQYF
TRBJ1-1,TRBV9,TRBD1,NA,TGTGCCAGCAGCGCTGGGGGACAGCCTTACACTGAAGCTTTCTTT,CASSAGGQPYTEAFF
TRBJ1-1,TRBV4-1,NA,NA,TGCGCCAGCAGCCAAGACCCCGCGTTGAACACTGAAGCTTTCTTT,CASSQDPALNTEAFF
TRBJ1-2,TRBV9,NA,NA,TGTGCCAGCAGCGTAGGAGTTGGCTACACCTTC,CASSVGVGYTF
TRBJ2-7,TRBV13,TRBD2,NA,TGTGCCAGCAGCTTAGCGGGCGGGGGGTACTACGAGCAGTACTTC,CASSLAGGGYYEQYF
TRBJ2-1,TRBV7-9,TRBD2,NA,TGTGCCAGCAGCTTACTTTCCACTAGCGGGAGACATGAGCAGTTCTTC,CASSLLSTSGRHEQFF
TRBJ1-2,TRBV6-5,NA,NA,TGTGCCAGCGGAGGGTTTTTAGATGGCTACACCTTC,CASGGFLDGYTF
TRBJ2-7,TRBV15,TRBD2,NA,TGTGCCACCAGCAGAAAGACTAGCGACTACGAGCAGTACTTC,CATSRKTSDYEQYF
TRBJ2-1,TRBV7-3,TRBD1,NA,TGTGCCAGCAGCCCCAGGGACAGGGGAAACAATGAGCAGTTCTTC,CASSPRDRGNNEQFF
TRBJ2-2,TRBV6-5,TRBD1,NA,TGTGCCAGCAGTTACTCCAGGACAGGTCTTGGGGGGGAGCTGTTTTTT,CASSYSRTGLGGELFF
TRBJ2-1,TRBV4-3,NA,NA,TGCGCCAGCAGCCAAGTCGTTAAACCGGGAGAGCAGTTCTTC,CASSQVVKPGEQFF
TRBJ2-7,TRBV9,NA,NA,TGTGCCAGCAGCGTAGCTACTGGGGTGGTTTACGAGCAGTACTTC,CASSVATGVVYEQYF
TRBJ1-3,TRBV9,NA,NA,TGTGCCAGCAGCGACGGAAACACCATATATTTT,CASSDGNTIYF